The entry below gives a single T cell receptor beta chain sequence along with its context. The target antigen is unknown. The data were obtained in a study of blood T cells in healthy people across ages. With a J-beta primer mix and a sample-barcoded 5' primer, a second PCR ran roughly 7 to 11 cycles. One entry per CDR3 protein results from TCRdb running MiXCR on the 5' RACE reads. The data hold some 700,000 distinct CDR3 sequences, with approximately 22% observed a single time. General study points: Getting older went along with TCR beta diversity per million T cells dropping roughly linearly.

The V end was cut by 3 bases, the J end by 8 bases, with 13 bases between. The CDR3 consists of 13 residues. Germline CDR1 SGHTA, CDR2 FQGNSA. The chain combines TRBV7-2 with TRBJ1-2; D not certain. Sequencing was done on a sample of blood. The clonotype comes from a man in his sixties or seventies in good health. The CDR3 protein is CASSFGETGGYTF. CDR3 sequence (DNA): TGTGCCAGCAGCTTCGGGGAGACGGGGGGCTACACCTTC. Variable domain in full (rest from reference TRBV7-2 and TRBJ1-2): GAGVSQSPSNKVTEKGKDVELRCDPISGHTALYWYRQSLGQGLEFLIYFQGNSAPDKSGLPSDRFSAERTGGSVSTLTIQRTQQEDSAVYLCASSFGETGGYTFGSGTRLTVV.